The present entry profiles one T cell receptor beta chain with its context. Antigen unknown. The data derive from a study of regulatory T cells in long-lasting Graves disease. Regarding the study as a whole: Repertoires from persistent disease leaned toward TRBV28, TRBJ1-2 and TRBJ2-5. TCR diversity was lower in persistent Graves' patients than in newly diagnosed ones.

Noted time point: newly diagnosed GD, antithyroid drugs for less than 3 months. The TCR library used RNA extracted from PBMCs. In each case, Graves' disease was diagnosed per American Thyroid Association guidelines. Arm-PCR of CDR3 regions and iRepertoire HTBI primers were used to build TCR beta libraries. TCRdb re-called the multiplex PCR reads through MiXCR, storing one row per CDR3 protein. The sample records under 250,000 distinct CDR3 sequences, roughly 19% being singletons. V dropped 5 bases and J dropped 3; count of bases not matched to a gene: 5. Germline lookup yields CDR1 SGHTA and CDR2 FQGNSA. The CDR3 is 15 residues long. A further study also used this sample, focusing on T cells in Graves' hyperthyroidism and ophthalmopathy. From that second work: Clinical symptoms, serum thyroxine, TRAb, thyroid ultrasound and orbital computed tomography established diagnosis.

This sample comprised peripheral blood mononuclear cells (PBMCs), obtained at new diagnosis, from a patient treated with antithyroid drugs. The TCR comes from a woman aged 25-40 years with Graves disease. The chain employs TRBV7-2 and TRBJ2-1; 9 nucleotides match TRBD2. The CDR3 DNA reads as TGTGCCAGCAGCCTGACTAGCGGAGACTACAATGAGCAGTTCTTC. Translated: CASSLTSGDYNEQFF.